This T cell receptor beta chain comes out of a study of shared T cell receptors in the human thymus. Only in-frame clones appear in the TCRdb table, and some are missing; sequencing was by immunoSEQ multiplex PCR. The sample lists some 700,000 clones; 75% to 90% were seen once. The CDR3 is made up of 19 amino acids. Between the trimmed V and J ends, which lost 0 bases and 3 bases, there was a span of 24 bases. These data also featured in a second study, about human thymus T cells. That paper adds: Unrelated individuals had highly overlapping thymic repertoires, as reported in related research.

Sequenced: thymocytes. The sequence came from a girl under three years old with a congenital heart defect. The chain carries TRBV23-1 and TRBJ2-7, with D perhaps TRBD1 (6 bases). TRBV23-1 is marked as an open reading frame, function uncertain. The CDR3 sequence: CASSQSAARGIGWYYEQYF. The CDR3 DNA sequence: TGCGCCAGCAGTCAATCAGCAGCCAGGGGTATAGGATGGTACTACGAGCAGTACTTC.